This is a list of T cell receptor beta chains from one sample in a study of cytomegalovirus exposure and HLA in healthy donors. Some clones are missing from TCRdb's copy, which holds only in-frame ones; the method was immunoSEQ multiplex PCR. The repertoire has around 65,000 clones, approximately 72% of them found once; the top ten carry 7% to 9.5%. Sequences were obtained from PBMCs. These receptors were obtained from a woman between 25 and 40 years old in good health and CMV-seropositive. CDR3s include the opening cysteine and the closing phenylalanine or tryptophan. A D gene is named only where the DNA matches it firmly. Size is omitted from some rows. Given values are once, few, many or a class for expanded clones.

v_gene: TRBV4-3; j_gene: TRBJ1-1; abundance: few; len: 14; d_gene: TRBD1; CDR3nt: TGCGCCAGCAGCCCAGGGGGTCAAGGCACTGAAGCTTTCTTT; CDR3aa: CASSPGGQGTEAFF
v_gene: TRBV25-1; j_gene: TRBJ2-1; abundance: .; len: 15; d_gene: TRBD1; CDR3nt: TGTGCCAGCAGTGCCCCCGGGACAGGGGGACGTGAGCAGTTCTTC; CDR3aa: CASSAPGTGGREQFF
v_gene: TRBV12-5; j_gene: TRBJ2-1; abundance: .; len: 15; d_gene: .; CDR3nt: TGTGCTAGTGGTTTGTCATCCCCCGATAGCAATGAGCAGTTCTTC; CDR3aa: CASGLSSPDSNEQFF
v_gene: TRBV7-3; j_gene: TRBJ2-2; abundance: few; len: 15; d_gene: .; CDR3nt: TGTGCCAGCAGCTTAACCAGGCCCGGTACCGGGGAGCTGTTTTTT; CDR3aa: CASSLTRPGTGELFF
v_gene: TRBV6-1; j_gene: TRBJ2-7; abundance: .; len: 15; d_gene: TRBD1; CDR3nt: TGTGCCAGCAGTGAATTGGTGACAGGGTCTAACGAGCAGTACTTC; CDR3aa: CASSELVTGSNEQYF
v_gene: TRBV27; j_gene: TRBJ1-2; abundance: .; len: 13; d_gene: TRBD1; CDR3nt: TGTGCCAGCAGTGCAGGGACAGGGAAGGGCTACACCTTC; CDR3aa: CASSAGTGKGYTF
v_gene: TRBV5-1; j_gene: TRBJ2-3; abundance: .; len: 15; d_gene: TRBD2; CDR3nt: TGCGCCAGCAGCTTACGGGGACTAGCCGCAGATACGCAGTATTTT; CDR3aa: CASSLRGLAADTQYF
v_gene: TRBV4-3; j_gene: TRBJ1-1; abundance: .; len: 15; d_gene: .; CDR3nt: TGCGCCAGCAGCCAAGAGCGGGGGGAATACACTGAAGCTTTCTTT; CDR3aa: CASSQERGEYTEAFF
v_gene: TRBV27; j_gene: TRBJ2-7; abundance: .; len: 14; d_gene: TRBD1; CDR3nt: TGTGCCAGCAGTTTAGGACAGGGTTCCTACGAGCAGTACTTC; CDR3aa: CASSLGQGSYEQYF
v_gene: TRBV7-9; j_gene: TRBJ2-7; abundance: .; len: 14; d_gene: .; CDR3nt: TGTGCCAGCAGCCTAACGGACGGGACCTACGAGCAGTACTTC; CDR3aa: CASSLTDGTYEQYF
v_gene: TRBV10-3; j_gene: TRBJ2-5; abundance: few; len: 13; d_gene: .; CDR3nt: TGTGCCATCAGTGTGGGGGGTCGGGAGACCCAGTACTTC; CDR3aa: CAISVGGRETQYF
v_gene: TRBV6-6; j_gene: TRBJ2-3; abundance: .; len: 16; d_gene: .; CDR3nt: TGTGCCAGCAGTCCTACCTTTTGGAGGGCCCTAGATACGCAGTATTTT; CDR3aa: CASSPTFWRALDTQYF
v_gene: TRBV7-9; j_gene: TRBJ1-5; abundance: .; len: 17; d_gene: TRBD1; CDR3nt: TGTGCCAGCAGCTTAGCAGGACAGGCTAATAGCAATCAGCCCCAGCATTTT; CDR3aa: CASSLAGQANSNQPQHF
v_gene: TRBV18; j_gene: TRBJ2-1; abundance: .; len: 14; d_gene: TRBD2; CDR3nt: TGTGCCAGCTCACCTTTCCTAGCGGACAATGAGCAGTTCTTC; CDR3aa: CASSPFLADNEQFF
v_gene: TRBV9; j_gene: TRBJ1-2; abundance: .; len: 15; d_gene: TRBD1; CDR3nt: TGTGCCAGCAGCGTGGCCGGGACAGGGGGCCGAGGCTACACCTTC; CDR3aa: CASSVAGTGGRGYTF
v_gene: TRBV9; j_gene: TRBJ2-5; abundance: .; len: 18; d_gene: TRBD2; CDR3nt: TGTGCCAGCAGCGTAGGAATACGAGGAAGCGGGAGTCGTGAGACCCAGTACTTC; CDR3aa: CASSVGIRGSGSRETQYF
v_gene: TRBV7-2; j_gene: TRBJ2-2; abundance: .; len: 17; d_gene: .; CDR3nt: TGTGCCAGCAGCTTAGGAGACTATCCCTCGGGCACCGGGGAGCTGTTTTTT; CDR3aa: CASSLGDYPSGTGELFF
v_gene: TRBV25-1; j_gene: TRBJ2-2; abundance: .; len: 13; d_gene: .; CDR3nt: TGTGCCAGCGCCAGCGAGAACACCGGGGAGCTGTTTTTT; CDR3aa: CASASENTGELFF
v_gene: TRBV9; j_gene: TRBJ2-1; abundance: .; len: 15; d_gene: .; CDR3nt: TGTGCCAGCAGCCCTCCCGGGATCGATTACAATGAGCAGTTCTTC; CDR3aa: CASSPPGIDYNEQFF
v_gene: TRBV9; j_gene: TRBJ1-1; abundance: .; len: 15; d_gene: TRBD1; CDR3nt: TGTGCCAGCAGCCCCCGCGGGAGGGGGCGAACTGAAGCTTTCTTT; CDR3aa: CASSPRGRGRTEAFF
v_gene: TRBV27; j_gene: TRBJ1-1; abundance: .; len: 15; d_gene: .; CDR3nt: TGTGCCAGCAGTTTAATGGGGCCATTGAACACTGAAGCTTTCTTT; CDR3aa: CASSLMGPLNTEAFF
v_gene: TRBV30; j_gene: TRBJ1-2; abundance: .; len: 12; d_gene: .; CDR3nt: TGTGCCTGGAGTGGGGTCCGACAGCCGGCGGGGTTC; CDR3aa: CAWSGVRQPAGF
v_gene: TRBV11-3; j_gene: TRBJ2-1; abundance: .; len: 17; d_gene: TRBD2; CDR3nt: TGTGCCAGCAGCTTCCGGACTAGCGGGAACTCCTACAATGAGCAGTTCTTC; CDR3aa: CASSFRTSGNSYNEQFF
v_gene: TRBV2; j_gene: TRBJ2-7; abundance: .; len: 13; d_gene: .; CDR3nt: TGTGCCAGCAGTGGAGCCTACTCCTACGAGCAGTACTTC; CDR3aa: CASSGAYSYEQYF
v_gene: TRBV5-6; j_gene: TRBJ2-1; abundance: .; len: 13; d_gene: .; CDR3nt: TGTGCCAGCAGCTTCAACGACTTAGGTGAGCAGTTCTTC; CDR3aa: CASSFNDLGEQFF
v_gene: TRBV9; j_gene: TRBJ1-1; abundance: .; len: 15; d_gene: TRBD1; CDR3nt: TGTGCCAGCAGCGCAACAGGGGGCGCAGGCACTGAAGCTTTCTTT; CDR3aa: CASSATGGAGTEAFF
v_gene: TRBV7-7; j_gene: TRBJ2-2; abundance: .; len: 16; d_gene: TRBD1; CDR3nt: TGTGCTAGCAGCCCTATTGGACAGGGAAACACCGGGGAGCTGTTTTTT; CDR3aa: CASSPIGQGNTGELFF
v_gene: TRBV4-2; j_gene: TRBJ1-1; abundance: few; len: 13; d_gene: .; CDR3nt: TGTGCCAGCAGCCAAGATTGGCAGGGTGAAGCTTTCTTT; CDR3aa: CASSQDWQGEAFF
v_gene: TRBV5-4; j_gene: TRBJ2-3; abundance: .; len: 17; d_gene: TRBD2; CDR3nt: TGTGCCAGCAGCTTCGGACTAGCGGGAGGGCCCACAGATACGCAGTATTTT; CDR3aa: CASSFGLAGGPTDTQYF
v_gene: TRBV19; j_gene: TRBJ1-5; abundance: few; len: 16; d_gene: .; CDR3nt: TGTGCCAGTAGTATAGGGCCAGGGCGAAGTAATCAGCCCCAGCATTTT; CDR3aa: CASSIGPGRSNQPQHF
v_gene: TRBV7-6; j_gene: TRBJ2-2; abundance: .; len: 17; d_gene: TRBD2; CDR3nt: TGTGCCAGCAGCTTAGTGTTGGGACTAGCAAACACCGGGGAGCTGTTTTTT; CDR3aa: CASSLVLGLANTGELFF
v_gene: TRBV7-8; j_gene: TRBJ1-2; abundance: .; len: 16; d_gene: TRBD1; CDR3nt: TGTGCCAGCAGCTTAGTGAAGCGGACAGGGAGGTATGGCTACACCTTC; CDR3aa: CASSLVKRTGRYGYTF
v_gene: TRBV27; j_gene: TRBJ1-1; abundance: .; len: 12; d_gene: .; CDR3nt: TGTGCCAGCAGTAGGGGGAACACTGAAGCTTTCTTT; CDR3aa: CASSRGNTEAFF
v_gene: TRBV11-2; j_gene: TRBJ2-7; abundance: .; len: 15; d_gene: .; CDR3nt: TGTGCCAGCAGCTTGCGATCCCTAGTTGGCTACGAGCAGTACTTC; CDR3aa: CASSLRSLVGYEQYF
v_gene: TRBV7-2; j_gene: TRBJ2-7; abundance: few; len: 14; d_gene: .; CDR3nt: TGTGCCAGCAGCTTCCGATCCGCGAGCGACGAGCAGTACTTC; CDR3aa: CASSFRSASDEQYF
v_gene: TRBV5-1; j_gene: TRBJ2-7; abundance: few; len: 13; d_gene: .; CDR3nt: TGCGCCAGCAGTCTTCAGGGAACCTACGAGCAGTACTTC; CDR3aa: CASSLQGTYEQYF
v_gene: TRBV28; j_gene: TRBJ1-6; abundance: .; len: 17; d_gene: TRBD1; CDR3nt: TGTGCCAGCAGTGGGGACAGGGCGAGCTCCTATAATTCACCCCTCCACTTT; CDR3aa: CASSGDRASSYNSPLHF
v_gene: TRBV28; j_gene: TRBJ1-4; abundance: .; len: 16; d_gene: .; CDR3nt: TGTGCCAGCAGTTTTCAGGGGACGACGTGGGGTGAAAAACTGTTTTTT; CDR3aa: CASSFQGTTWGEKLFF
v_gene: TRBV7-2; j_gene: TRBJ2-7; abundance: once; len: 13; d_gene: .; CDR3nt: TGTGCCAGCAGCGTAAATCCAGGGTACGAGCAGTACTTC; CDR3aa: CASSVNPGYEQYF
v_gene: TRBV9; j_gene: TRBJ2-5; abundance: .; len: 15; d_gene: TRBD1; CDR3nt: TGTGCCAGCAGCGCCCCAGGGGGCGGTTTGGAGACCCAGTACTTC; CDR3aa: CASSAPGGGLETQYF
v_gene: TRBV5-5; j_gene: TRBJ2-5; abundance: few; len: 17; d_gene: TRBD2; CDR3nt: TGTGCCAGCAGCTTTGGCCGAACTAGCGGGAAGGGGGAGACCCAGTACTTC; CDR3aa: CASSFGRTSGKGETQYF
v_gene: TRBV28; j_gene: TRBJ1-5; abundance: .; len: 14; d_gene: .; CDR3nt: TGTGCCAGCAGTTTACTCTTTAGCAATCAGCCCCAGCATTTT; CDR3aa: CASSLLFSNQPQHF
v_gene: TRBV6-6; j_gene: TRBJ2-1; abundance: .; len: 15; d_gene: TRBD2; CDR3nt: TGTGCCAGCAGCCAAGGGACTAGCTACGACAATGAGCAGTTCTTC; CDR3aa: CASSQGTSYDNEQFF
v_gene: TRBV28; j_gene: TRBJ1-1; abundance: .; len: 15; d_gene: .; CDR3nt: TGTGCCAGCAGTAGGGGGTGGCCCAGACTGAGCGAAGCTTTCTTT; CDR3aa: CASSRGWPRLSEAFF
v_gene: TRBV6-5; j_gene: TRBJ2-7; abundance: once; len: 13; d_gene: .; CDR3nt: TGTGCCACCAGGGGCAGGGCGTCCTACGAGCAGTACTTC; CDR3aa: CATRGRASYEQYF
v_gene: TRBV7-2; j_gene: TRBJ2-5; abundance: .; len: 14; d_gene: .; CDR3nt: TGTGCCAGCAGCTTGGGACTTGGGGCCGAGACCCAGTACTTC; CDR3aa: CASSLGLGAETQYF
v_gene: TRBV19; j_gene: TRBJ2-7; abundance: .; len: 15; d_gene: TRBD2; CDR3nt: TGTGCCAGTAGTGCCGGACTAGCGGGAATCTACGAGCAGTACTTC; CDR3aa: CASSAGLAGIYEQYF
v_gene: TRBV4-3; j_gene: TRBJ2-3; abundance: .; len: 16; d_gene: .; CDR3nt: TGCGCCAGCAGCCAAGCTCCCGGTGGGCCCACAGATACGCAGTATTTT; CDR3aa: CASSQAPGGPTDTQYF
v_gene: TRBV5-1; j_gene: TRBJ1-1; abundance: .; len: 17; d_gene: TRBD1; CDR3nt: TGCGCCAGCAGCCCGACAGGGGTCTCAGGGGTGAACACTGAAGCTTTCTTT; CDR3aa: CASSPTGVSGVNTEAFF
v_gene: TRBV14; j_gene: TRBJ2-2; abundance: .; len: 16; d_gene: TRBD1; CDR3nt: TGTGCCAGCAGCTGGAGAAGGACAGGGAACACCGGGGAGCTGTTTTTT; CDR3aa: CASSWRRTGNTGELFF
v_gene: TRBV4-1; j_gene: TRBJ2-5; abundance: .; len: 16; d_gene: TRBD2; CDR3nt: TGCGCCAGCAGCCAAGTCCCACTAGCGGGAAGAGAGACCCAGTACTTC; CDR3aa: CASSQVPLAGRETQYF
v_gene: TRBV7-2; j_gene: TRBJ2-7; abundance: .; len: 17; d_gene: .; CDR3nt: TGTGCCAGCAGCTTAGGGGGCGGGGTGGGGGGAATCGGGTCTAAGTACTTC; CDR3aa: CASSLGGGVGGIGSKYF
v_gene: TRBV5-1; j_gene: TRBJ2-7; abundance: .; len: 14; d_gene: .; CDR3nt: TGCGCCAGCAGCCCGGAGGCAAGCTCCTACGAGCAGTACTTC; CDR3aa: CASSPEASSYEQYF